The clone carrying this T cell receptor (beta chain) was recorded at least ten times. Its antigen is undetermined. The data originate from a study of T cells after yellow fever vaccination. Study-wide context: Low-cell-number fractions were prepared with SMART-Seq v4 Ultra Low Input.

From germline, CDR1 is SGHVS and CDR2 FQNEAQ. The length of the CDR3 is 12 residues. TCRdb itself ran the 5' RACE reads through MiXCR, one entry per CDR3 protein. The data contain some 560,000 distinct CDR3 sequences, roughly a sixth of them seen just once; the ten biggest clones take up 15% to 20%. General study findings and limits: Clonotype sharing between CD4 and CD8 compartments was small. From the bulk population, abundant clonotypes could contaminate and appear within FACS-sorted repertoires. Among primary-vaccination clones, most reappeared after the booster, at 96% for CD4 and under 90% for CD8.

The V and J genes are TRBV7-8 and TRBJ2-7; 7 positions agree with TRBD2. Sequencing used PBMCs, obtained roughly 5 days after the first yellow fever vaccination. The receptor was isolated from a man between 18 and 35 years old who received the YFV17D yellow fever vaccine. CDR3 amino acids: CASSLAANEQYV. The CDR3 DNA is TGTGCCAGCAGCCTAGCGGCAAACGAGCAGTACGTC.